The 20 T cell receptor beta chains in this list originate from one sample, sequenced in a study of blood T cell repertoires in COVID-19. Only in-frame clones appear in the TCRdb table, and some are missing; sequencing was by immunoSEQ multiplex PCR. The sample lists about 250,000 clones, approximately 90% occurring once. The sequenced material came from peripheral blood. These TCRs come from a woman aged 25 to 39 with COVID-19, enrolled during active disease.

The genes are TRBV5-1 and TRBJ2-1; 9 bases are a match to TRBD2. CDR3 length: 17 amino acids. Trimming took 0 bases from V and 6 from J; bases not matched to a gene: 10. Germline V gene lookup returns CDR1 SGHRS and CDR2 YFSETQ. CDR3: CASSLGSGGADSNEQFF. DNA for the CDR3: TGCGCCAGCAGCTTGGGTAGCGGGGGAGCCGACAGCAATGAGCAGTTCTTC.

The CDR3 DNA is TGCGCCAGCAGCCAAGAACCGGGACAGGGACACGAGCAGTACTTC. Translated: CASSQEPGQGHEQYF. This rearrangement joins TRBV4-1 to TRBJ2-7, with 9 bases matching TRBD1. This CDR3 comprises 15 residues. Germline CDR1 and CDR2: MGHRA and YSYEKL. J lost 5 bases, V lost 0 bases, and 5 bases had no gene match.

V is TRBV5-1 and J is TRBJ1-2; no clear D. This CDR3 region has 12 residues. Trimming cost V 0 bases and J 5 bases, with 5 bases left between them. Germline V gene data show CDR1 as SGHRS and CDR2 as YFSETQ. The CDR3 reads CASSLAGYGYTF. The CDR3 nucleotides are TGCGCCAGCAGCTTGGCGGGATATGGCTACACCTTC.

Here the CDR3 reads CASSQDRGRGIYGYTF. The CDR3 coding sequence is TGCGCCAGCAGCCAAGACAGGGGGCGCGGAATTTATGGCTACACCTTC. The J gene is TRBJ1-2, the V gene TRBV4-1; 8 nucleotides agree with TRBD1. This CDR3 has 16 amino acids. Germline-derived CDR1 and CDR2 are MGHRA and YSYEKL. The V gene end was trimmed by 0 bases and the J gene end by 5 bases; junction bases not matched to a gene: 8.

The chain joins TRBV2 to TRBJ1-1; no clear D gene. Germline V gene data show CDR1 as SNHLY and CDR2 as FYNNEI. This CDR3 spans 13 amino acids. Deletions cut 8 bases from V and 0 bases from J, with 10 bases between. The CDR3 DNA follows: TGTGCCAGCTCCAAGGAGATGAACACTGAAGCTTTCTTT. Its protein is CASSKEMNTEAFF.

This chain links TRBV7-9 with TRBJ1-6; D may be TRBD1 (6 bases). V lost 5 bases and J lost 8, with 16 bases in between. Germline CDR1 SEHNR, CDR2 FQNEAQ (reference sequence). CDR3 size: 15 residues. CDR3 nucleotides: TGTGCCAGCAGCCTCGCACGGGGGGCCCATTCACCCCTCCACTTT. It yields the protein CASSLARGAHSPLHF.

V and J are TRBV4-1 and TRBJ2-7; D gene ambiguous. The CDR3 has 15 amino acids. The ends were cut back, 0 bases at V and 0 bases at J, with 9 bases in the middle. Germline CDR1 reads MGHRA; CDR2 reads YSYEKL. The chain's CDR3 is CASSQDHRSSYEQYV. CDR3 in DNA: TGCGCCAGCAGCCAAGATCATCGGAGCTCCTACGAGCAGTACGTC.

The chain combines TRBV7-2 with TRBJ1-2, with TRBD1 identical over 9 bases. Unmatched junction bases numbered 5, after V lost 1 base and J lost 2 bases. From germline, CDR1 is SGHTA and CDR2 FQGNSA. The CDR3 has 16 amino acids. CDR3: CASSLGGTGTNYGYTF. The CDR3 DNA sequence: TGTGCCAGCAGCTTAGGGGGGACAGGGACCAACTATGGCTACACCTTC.

The CDR3 sequence: CASSLVRVDTQYF. CDR3 nucleotides: TGTGCCAGCAGCTTAGTCCGTGTAGATACGCAGTATTTT. This chain links TRBV7-2 with TRBJ2-3; D is undetermined. This CDR3 region has 13 residues. CDR1 and CDR2 (germline): SGHTA, FQGNSA. Trimming removed 1 base from V and 5 bases from J, with 7 bases in between.

The V and J genes are TRBV19 and TRBJ1-2, with 7 bases lining up with TRBD1. The trim removed 5 bases at V and 2 bases at J, leaving 8 bases unmatched. Germline V gives CDR1 LNHDA, CDR2 SQIVND (reference sequence). This CDR3 has 15 amino acids. The CDR3 reads CASSPLSTGNYGYTF. The CDR3 coding sequence is TGTGCCAGTAGTCCCCTGTCGACAGGGAACTATGGCTACACCTTC.

This rearrangement joins TRBV28 to TRBJ1-2, with TRBD1 matching 10 bases. Looked up from germline, CDR1 is MDHEN and CDR2 is SYDVKM. The CDR3 loop spans 15 amino acids. The J segment lost 3 bases and the V segment lost 5 bases, leaving 6 bases of the junction unmatched. The CDR3 sequence: CASSLGQGVDYGYTF. As DNA, the CDR3 is TGTGCCAGCAGTCTAGGACAGGGGGTGGACTATGGCTACACCTTC.

This chain uses TRBV5-4 with TRBJ2-1, with D tentatively TRBD1 (5 bases). Between the trimmed V and J ends, which lost 0 bases and 2 bases, there was a span of 9 bases. Germline loops: CDR1 SGHNT, CDR2 YYREEE (reference sequence). The CDR3 is 15 residues long. The CDR3 DNA reads as TGTGCCAGCAGCTTGGTCGACAGTCCCTACAATGAGCAGTTCTTC. The encoded protein is CASSLVDSPYNEQFF. Based on the CDR3 plus reference TRBV5-4 and TRBJ2-1, the full variable domain is ETGVTQSPTHLIKTRGQQVTLRCSSQSGHNTVSWYQQALGQGPQFIFQYYREEENGRGNFPPRFSGLQFPNYSSELNVNALELDDSALYLCASSLVDSPYNEQFFGPGTRLTVL.

The chain recombines TRBV12-1 with TRBJ1-1; TRBD1 was called by the table and not checked on the DNA. TRBV12-1 is reported as a pseudogene. This CDR3 spans 21 amino acids. The CDR3 loop is CASSSVGTGEKKGTGGTEAFF. Written as DNA, the CDR3 is TGTGCCAGCAGCTCAGTAGGGACAGGGGAAAAGAAAGGGACAGGGGGCACTGAAGCTTTCTTT.

This clone came up once. The chain joins TRBV9 to TRBJ1-2; D perhaps matches TRBD1 (5 bases). The germline CDR1 and CDR2 sequences are SGDLS and YYNGEE. V was trimmed by 5 bases and J by 6 bases, leaving 14 bases between them. CDR3 size: 13 residues. CDR3 sequence (DNA): TGTGCCAGCAGGCGGGGGTTATCGGATGGCTACACCTTC. Its translation: CASRRGLSDGYTF. The full variable domain, with the rest looked up from reference TRBV9 and TRBJ1-2, is DSGVTQTPKHLITATGQRVTLRCSPRSGDLSVYWYQQSLDQGLQFLIQYYNGEERAKGNILERFSAQQFPDLHSELNLSSLELGDSALYFCASRRGLSDGYTFGSGTRLTVV.

This chain links TRBV11-2 with TRBJ2-7; a weak D match, TRBD2 (5 bases). Germline V CDR1 and CDR2: SGHAT, FQNNGV. The CDR3 covers 13 residues. V was cut by 0 bases and J by 4 bases, with 7 bases left in between. The CDR3 here is CASSLDWRYEQYF. The CDR3 nucleotides read TGTGCCAGCAGCTTAGATTGGAGGTACGAGCAGTACTTC. The entire variable domain, with the rest obtained from reference TRBV11-2 and TRBJ2-7, is as follows: EAGVAQSPRYKIIEKRQSVAFWCNPISGHATLYWYQQILGQGPKLLIQFQNNGVVDDSQLPKDRFSAERLKGVDSTLKIQPAKLEDSAVYLCASSLDWRYEQYFGPGTRLTVT.

This rearrangement joins TRBV7-8 to TRBJ1-2, with D perhaps TRBD1 (6 bases). The germline V gene encodes CDR1 SGHVS and CDR2 FQNEAQ. The CDR3 consists of 15 residues. V shed 2 bases and J shed 4 bases, with 14 bases lying between them. CDR3 nucleotide sequence: TGTGCCAGCAGCTTAACAGGGATCAGGGGCTATGGCTACACCTTC. Amino acid sequence: CASSLTGIRGYGYTF.

This clone has just one count. The CDR3 sequence: CATSRESGDNQPQHF. CDR3 nucleotide sequence: TGTGCCACCAGCAGAGAATCGGGGGACAATCAGCCCCAGCATTTT. This rearrangement joins TRBV15 to TRBJ1-5, with TRBD1 as a possible D gene (5 bases). Trimming shortened V by 0 bases and J by 3 bases, and 9 bases separated the two germline ends. The CDR3 is 15 residues long. Per germline, CDR1 LNHNV and CDR2 YYDKDF (reference sequence).

The chain links TRBV11-3 to TRBJ2-1, with a weak D call TRBD1 (6 bases). The germline gives CDR1 SGHNT, CDR2 YENEEA. V shed 1 base and J shed 6 bases, with 19 bases lying between them. The CDR3 spans 17 residues. CDR3 in DNA: TGTGCCAGCAGCTTAGGTCGCCACCGGGACACCCTCAATGAGCAGTTCTTC. Protein sequence: CASSLGRHRDTLNEQFF.

The chain links TRBV24-1 to TRBJ2-1, with TRBD1 identical over 7 bases. Germline V gives CDR1 KGHDR, CDR2 SFDVKD. V was clipped by 3 bases and J by 10 bases; unmatched bases: 2. The CDR3 contains 12 residues. CDR3 region: CATSDVDREQFF. The CDR3 bases are TGTGCCACCAGTGATGTGGACAGGGAGCAGTTCTTC.

The chain couples TRBV11-3 to TRBJ2-7; a possible D gene is TRBD1 (5 bases). CDR1 is SGHNT and CDR2 is YENEEA in the germline V gene. V lost 5 bases and J 5 bases, leaving 13 bases between the germline ends. This CDR3 contains 13 residues. The CDR3 nucleotides are TGTGCCAGCAGCCCAGGGATTCCCCACGAGCAGTACTTC. Its protein product is CASSPGIPHEQYF.